This T cell receptor (beta chain) is from a study of PD-1 blockade in classical Hodgkin lymphoma. Findings and caveats of the study: At C4D1, TCR diversity had climbed significantly for CD4+ cells, though not for CD8+ cells. Factors driving the repertoire differences, possibly disease activity or prior therapy, remain undefined. Complete responders showed a baseline diversity that resembled the diversity of newly diagnosed patients.

Note on this clone: What it binds is not known.

The V segment lost 6 bases and the J segment 0 bases; nucleotides outside the gene matches: 5. The CDR3 is 14 amino acids. The germline V gene has CDR1 ENHRY and CDR2 SYGVKD. Here immunoSEQ multiplex PCR was the method, and the copy in TCRdb shows in-frame clones only, minus some. The table lists roughly 15,000 clones, approximately 88% of them singletons. Brentuximab vedotin exposure varied among the patients, all of whom had relapsed after autologous stem cell transplantation. The clonotype was recovered from a human donor with classical Hodgkin lymphoma. V gene TRBV10-3 combines with J gene TRBJ2-7; 7 nucleotides agree with TRBD1. Sequenced material: peripheral blood mononuclear cells (PBMCs), taken before the second cycle of nivolumab. In nucleotides, the CDR3 is TGTGCCATCAGGCCACAGGGGAGCTCCTACGAGCAGTACTTC. This gives the protein CAIRPQGSSYEQYF.